This T cell receptor beta chain was obtained from a study of cytomegalovirus exposure and HLA in healthy donors. Libraries were prepared by immunoSEQ multiplex PCR; TCRdb keeps only in-frame clonotypes and omits some of them. The data show 65,000 to 85,000 clones, roughly 94% seen once. Whole-study findings and limits: The study recorded 164 TCR beta chains that were cytomegalovirus-associated. Three chains linked to CMV were shown in vitro to be specific for CMV antigens. According to a later analysis, TCR clusters from the first cohort tended to co-occur in the 100 to 150 validation repertoires. Most TCR sequences proved rare, with some public TCRs found in many donors.

Germline V gives CDR1 SEHNR, CDR2 FQNEAQ (reference sequence). The CDR3 contains 14 residues. The V gene lost 1 base and the J gene lost 1 base, with 8 bases spanning the gap. Regarding this clone: The antigen is unknown.

This clonotype was sampled from a woman aged 18-29 years in good health and CMV-seronegative. The chain recombines TRBV7-9 with TRBJ2-7; D is perhaps TRBD1 (6 bases). Sequencing input: PBMCs. CDR3 DNA sequence: TGTGCCAGCAGCTTAGTCGGGACATCCTACGAGCAGTACTTC. This encodes CASSLVGTSYEQYF.